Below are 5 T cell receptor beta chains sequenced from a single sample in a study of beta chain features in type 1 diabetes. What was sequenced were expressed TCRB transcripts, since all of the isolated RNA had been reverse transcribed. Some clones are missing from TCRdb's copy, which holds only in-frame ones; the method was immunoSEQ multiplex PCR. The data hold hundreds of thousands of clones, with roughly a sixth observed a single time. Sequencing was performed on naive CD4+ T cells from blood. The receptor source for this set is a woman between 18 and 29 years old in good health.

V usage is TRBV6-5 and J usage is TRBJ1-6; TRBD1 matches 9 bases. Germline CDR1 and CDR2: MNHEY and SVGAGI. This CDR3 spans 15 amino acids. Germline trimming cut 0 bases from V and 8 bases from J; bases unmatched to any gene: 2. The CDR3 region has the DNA TGTGCCAGCAGTTACTCCCGGACAGGGGATTCACCCCTCCACTTT. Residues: CASSYSRTGDSPLHF.

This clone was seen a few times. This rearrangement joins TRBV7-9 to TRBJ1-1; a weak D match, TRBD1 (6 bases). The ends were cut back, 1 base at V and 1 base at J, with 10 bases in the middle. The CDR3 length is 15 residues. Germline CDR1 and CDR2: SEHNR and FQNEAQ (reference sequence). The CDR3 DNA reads TGTGCCAGCAGCTTAGAGGGACACCAGAACACTGAAGCTTTCTTT. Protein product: CASSLEGHQNTEAFF.

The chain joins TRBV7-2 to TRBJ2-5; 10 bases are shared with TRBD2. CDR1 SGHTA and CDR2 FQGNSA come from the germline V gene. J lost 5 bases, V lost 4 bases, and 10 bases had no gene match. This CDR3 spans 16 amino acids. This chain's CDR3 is CASSWTSGTGGETQYF. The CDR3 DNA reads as TGTGCCAGCAGCTGGACTAGCGGCACAGGTGGGGAGACCCAGTACTTC.

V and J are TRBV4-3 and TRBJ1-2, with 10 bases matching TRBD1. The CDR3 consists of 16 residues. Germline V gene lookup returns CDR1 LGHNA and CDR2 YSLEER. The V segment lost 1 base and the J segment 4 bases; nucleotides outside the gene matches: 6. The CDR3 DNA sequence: TGCGCCAGCAGCCAAGTCAGGGACAGGGGATCCTATGGCTACACCTTC. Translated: CASSQVRDRGSYGYTF.

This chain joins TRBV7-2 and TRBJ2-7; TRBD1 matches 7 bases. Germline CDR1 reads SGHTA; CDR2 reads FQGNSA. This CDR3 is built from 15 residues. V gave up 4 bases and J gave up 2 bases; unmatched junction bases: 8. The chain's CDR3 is CASSYTGTVTYEQYF. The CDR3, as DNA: TGTGCCAGCAGCTATACCGGGACAGTCACCTACGAGCAGTACTTC.